This paragraph reports one T cell receptor (beta chain). Its antigen is not identified. This sample was taken from a study of cytomegalovirus exposure and HLA in healthy donors. Study outcomes and limitations: HLA alleles were associated with roughly 17,000 TCR beta sequences in a later analysis at 0.05 false discovery rate.

PCR amplification relied on 60 Vbeta primers (plus 13 Jbeta primers). Data came from immunoSEQ multiplex PCR; TCRdb stores just in-frame clones and leaves some out. The sample lists approximately 200,000 clones; approximately 83% were seen once. The germline CDR1 and CDR2 sequences are MDHEN and SYDVKM. The CDR3 contains 14 residues. This chain joins TRBV28 and TRBJ2-5; D might be TRBD2 (5 bases). The J call may be wrong; the DNA end is better matched by TRBJ2-7. Source material: PBMCs. The clonotype originates from a girl aged 5-17 years in good health and CMV-seronegative. The CDR3 region is CASSPRTEAYEQYF. The CDR3 nucleotides are TGTGCCAGCAGTCCGCGGACGGAGGCCTACGAGCAGTACTTC.